This TCR beta chain was recovered during a study of cytomegalovirus exposure and HLA in healthy donors. The PCR used 60 Vbeta and 13 Jbeta primers. Repertoires were generated with immunoSEQ multiplex PCR, while TCRdb's copy carries only in-frame clones and drops some. Of about 96,000 clones detected, under 85% appear once; the ten largest clones hold under 3%. Overall study results and limits: The study labeled 150 to 200 TCR beta chains cytomegalovirus-associated.

This clone was counted a few times. Its antigen is not known. CDR1 and CDR2 from the germline V gene are MDHEN and SYDVKM. This CDR3 comprises 16 residues. Trimming cost V 5 bases and J 2 bases; bases outside gene matches: 9. Sequencing was performed on PBMCs. The clonotype was recovered from a female donor in good health and CMV-seropositive. V and J are TRBV28 and TRBJ2-1, with TRBD1 identical over 7 bases. This CDR3 reads CASSPKQGKPYNEQFF. CDR3 nucleotides: TGTGCCAGCAGTCCGAAACAGGGGAAGCCCTACAATGAGCAGTTCTTC.